These 8 T cell receptor beta chains came from one sample sequenced in a study of T cells after yellow fever vaccination. MiXCR, run by TCRdb on the 5' RACE reads, gives a single entry per CDR3 protein. This table holds roughly 260,000 distinct CDR3 sequences, about an eighth found once. The sample in question was CD4+ T cells sorted from PBMCs, obtained 45 days after the yellow fever booster vaccination. All receptors derive from a man younger than 45 who received the YFV17D yellow fever vaccine.

The genes are TRBV20-1 and TRBJ2-3; 7 nucleotides align to TRBD1. Germline CDR1 and CDR2: DFQATT and SNEGSKA (reference sequence). CDR3 length: 16 residues. CDR3 amino acids: CRIPPGGTDGADTQYF. The CDR3 region has the DNA TGCAGGATTCCTCCGGGTGGGACAGACGGGGCAGATACGCAGTATTTT.

This chain uses TRBV20-1 with TRBJ2-7; tentatively, D is TRBD1 (6 bases). There are 15 residues in the CDR3. The V end was cut by 6 bases, the J end by 4 bases, with 22 bases between. Germline values: CDR1 DFQATT, CDR2 SNEGSKA (reference sequence). The CDR3 DNA reads as TGCAGTGCCGCCCCGGACAGCAGACCCGATTACGAGCAGTACTTC. Protein sequence: CSAAPDSRPDYEQYF.

The chain links TRBV30 to TRBJ2-7; D possibly corresponds to TRBD2 (6 bases). The CDR3 totals 13 residues. The germline V gene has CDR1 GTSNPN and CDR2 SVGIG (reference sequence). The V end was cut by 2 bases, the J end by 2 bases, with 10 bases between. The CDR3 reads CAWSSSGAYEQYF. The CDR3 DNA follows: TGTGCCTGGAGTAGCTCGGGGGCCTACGAGCAGTACTTC.

The chain employs TRBV12-3 or TRBV12-4 and TRBJ2-1, with 7 bases fitting TRBD2. This CDR3 is built from 13 residues. The V and J ends lost 5 bases and 9 bases, in that order; junction bases with no gene match: 7. CDR3 loop: CASSTGTKVEQFF. For the CDR3, the DNA is TGTGCCAGCAGTACCGGGACTAAGGTTGAGCAGTTCTTC.

The chain is built from TRBV25-1 and TRBJ2-7; tentative D call: TRBD1 (5 bases). Germline CDR1 MGHDK, CDR2 SYGVNS. The CDR3 length is 14 residues. V gave up 4 bases and J gave up 10 bases, with 20 bases separating them. The CDR3 coding sequence is TGTGCCAGCAGTGGGACACTTGGGTTGCGGAGCCAGTACTTC. It encodes CASSGTLGLRSQYF.

This clonotype showed up just a few times. The chain is built from TRBV19 and TRBJ2-7; D might be TRBD1 or TRBD2, each matching 5 bases. The CDR3 extends over 13 amino acids. Germline loops: CDR1 LNHDA, CDR2 SQIVND (reference sequence). The ends were cut back, 4 bases at V and 5 bases at J, with 12 bases in the middle. The DNA for the CDR3 is TGTGCCAGTAGTAGACCGGGACGAAACGAGCAGTACTTC. Protein: CASSRPGRNEQYF.

V usage is TRBV6-2 or TRBV6-3 and J usage is TRBJ1-5; D may be TRBD1 (5 bases). The ends were cut back, 8 bases at V and 10 bases at J, with 18 bases in the middle. The CDR3 has 13 residues. The germline gives CDR1 MNHEY, CDR2 SVGEGT. The CDR3 nucleotides read TGTGCCAGCCTCCCGGGCCTGAGGGGACCCCAGCATTTT. Residues: CASLPGLRGPQHF.

The genes are TRBV20-1 and TRBJ2-3; TRBD2 aligns across 10 bases. From germline, CDR1 is DFQATT and CDR2 SNEGSKA (reference sequence). This CDR3 comprises 17 residues. After removal of 2 bases from V and 2 bases from J, the junction contained 10 bases not matched to a gene. CDR3 residues: CSARIAGGVRATDTQYF. The CDR3 coding sequence is TGCAGTGCTAGAATAGCGGGAGGCGTCCGAGCCACAGATACGCAGTATTTT.